This T cell receptor beta chain appears in the sequencing data of a study of blood T cell repertoires in COVID-19. This CDR3 spans 13 amino acids. V was cut by 7 bases and J by 4 bases, with 10 bases left in between. This table comes from immunoSEQ multiplex PCR, and its TCRdb copy is limited to in-frame clones, with some not included. The sample includes 150,000 or so clones, 80% of them seen just once. This sequence originates from a man aged 60 to 69 with active or convalescent COVID-19. The sequencing sample was made of peripheral blood. This rearrangement joins TRBV12-3 or TRBV12-4 to TRBJ1-4, with D uncertain. CDR3 in DNA: TGTGCCAGCAAATGGCGGTTTAATGAAAAACTGTTTTTT. Protein: CASKWRFNEKLFF.